This passage covers 2 T cell receptor beta chains from one sample sequenced in a study of blood T cell repertoires in COVID-19. Only in-frame clones appear in the TCRdb table, and some are missing; sequencing was by immunoSEQ multiplex PCR. The table includes roughly 250,000 clones, about 87% detected once. The specimen was peripheral blood. These receptors were obtained from a middle-aged woman with acute or convalescent COVID-19.

The CDR3 loop reads CASSPTAGEGHQPQHF. The CDR3 nucleotides are TGTGCCAGCAGCCCCACCGCGGGAGAAGGGCATCAGCCCCAGCATTTT. The V gene is TRBV2, the J gene TRBJ1-5; D is ambiguous. Germline loops: CDR1 SNHLY, CDR2 FYNNEI. The V gene lost 6 bases and the J gene lost 5 bases, with 20 bases spanning the gap. The length of the CDR3 is 16 residues.

The chain employs TRBV14 and TRBJ1-1; a weak D match, TRBD1 (6 bases). Germline V gene data show CDR1 as SGHDN and CDR2 as FVKESK. There are 13 residues in the CDR3. Trimming took off 3 bases at V and 5 bases at J, with 10 bases between the two ends. CDR3 amino acids: CASSQGAWTEAFF. The CDR3 bases are TGTGCCAGCAGCCAGGGGGCGTGGACTGAAGCTTTCTTT.